There are a few counts of the clone carrying this T cell receptor (beta chain). Its antigen is currently unknown. The record originates from a study of T cells after yellow fever vaccination. Overall study findings and caveats: Contaminants from the bulk population, in the form of abundant clonotypes, could be found in FACS-sorted repertoires.

V dropped 1 base and J dropped 8 bases, with 9 bases sitting between them. The CDR3 runs to 13 residues. CDR1 and CDR2 (germline): SGHTA, FQGNSA. TCRdb passed the 5' RACE reads through MiXCR, listing each CDR3 protein once. The sample consists of a few hundred thousand distinct CDR3 sequences, about 7% of them appearing once. The TCR sequence derives from a young man who received the YFV17D yellow fever vaccine. The sequencing used CD4+ T cells sorted from PBMCs, collected 15 days after the yellow fever booster vaccination. The V gene is TRBV7-2, the J gene TRBJ2-1; D gene uncertain. The CDR3 region has the DNA TGTGCCAGCAGCTTAGGCCCAGAGGATGAGCAGTTCTTC. Protein: CASSLGPEDEQFF. The whole variable domain, filled in from reference TRBV7-2 and TRBJ2-1, reads GAGVSQSPSNKVTEKGKDVELRCDPISGHTALYWYRQSLGQGLEFLIYFQGNSAPDKSGLPSDRFSAERTGGSVSTLTIQRTQQEDSAVYLCASSLGPEDEQFFGPGTRLTVL.